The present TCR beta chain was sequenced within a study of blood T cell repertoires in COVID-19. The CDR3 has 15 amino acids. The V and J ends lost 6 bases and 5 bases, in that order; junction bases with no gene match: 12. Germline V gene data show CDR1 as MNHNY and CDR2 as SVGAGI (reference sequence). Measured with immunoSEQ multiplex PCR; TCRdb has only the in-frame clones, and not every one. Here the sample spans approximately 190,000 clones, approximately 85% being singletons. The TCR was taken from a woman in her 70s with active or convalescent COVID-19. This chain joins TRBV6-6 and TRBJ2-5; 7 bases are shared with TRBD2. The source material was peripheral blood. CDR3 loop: CASRPWRELWETQYF. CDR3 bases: TGTGCCAGCAGACCCTGGCGGGAGCTGTGGGAGACCCAGTACTTC.